This T cell receptor beta chain was recorded in a study of cytomegalovirus exposure and HLA in healthy donors. J gave up 8 bases and V 7 bases, and 15 bases lay outside the gene matches. From germline, CDR1 is MNHNY and CDR2 SVGAGI (reference sequence). CDR3 length: 15 amino acids. It was with 60 Vbeta and 13 Jbeta primers that the PCR ran. Measured with immunoSEQ multiplex PCR; TCRdb has only the in-frame clones, and not every one. The data show more than 150,000 clones, about 80% seen once. The chain employs TRBV6-6 and TRBJ1-2, with TRBD1 identical over 8 bases. This receptor was obtained from a man aged 35 to 55 in good health and CMV-seronegative. Sequencing was performed on PBMCs. CDR3 nucleotides: TGTGCCAGCAATCAGATAAGGACAGGGAGGGAAGGCTACACCTTC. This translates into CASNQIRTGREGYTF.